The rows below give T cell receptor beta chains drawn from one sample of a study of shared clonotypes between healthy human individuals. Repertoires were generated with immunoSEQ multiplex PCR, while TCRdb's copy carries only in-frame clones and drops some. This sample yields approximately 1.4 million clones, of which 98% are seen a single time; around 0.45% belongs to the top ten. Sequenced input: naive CD4+ T cells sorted from blood. The receptor set was obtained from a man aged 30 to 39 in good health. Both conserved end residues are part of each CDR3. A D gene is named only where the DNA matches it firmly. Some rows mark clone size as missing; the rest say once, few, many or name a class of expanded clone.

J gene,V gene,clone size,D gene,CDR3 DNA,CDR3 protein
TRBJ2-3,TRBV9,.,.,TGTGCCAGCAGCCAGCAGCGGATCACAGATACGCAGTATTTT,CASSQQRITDTQYF
TRBJ2-7,TRBV4-3,.,.,TGCGCCAGCAGCCAAGATCTCAGTACCTACGAGCAGTACTTC,CASSQDLSTYEQYF
TRBJ2-1,TRBV7-9,.,.,TGTGCCAGCAGCTCCCAGACGAGGGGGGATGAGCAGTTCTTC,CASSSQTRGDEQFF
TRBJ2-1,TRBV5-4,.,TRBD1,TGTGCCAGCAGCTCCGACAGGGTCCACAATGAGCAGTTCTTC,CASSSDRVHNEQFF
TRBJ2-5,TRBV5-3,.,.,TGTGCCAGAAGCTTACCAGGGTCGCAAGAGACCCAGTACTTC,CARSLPGSQETQYF
TRBJ2-3,TRBV2,.,.,TGTGCCAGCAGTGGGCGCACAGATACGCAGTATTTT,CASSGRTDTQYF
TRBJ1-1,TRBV28,.,.,TGTGCCAGCAGTCGCCAAATGGTCTGGAACACTGAAGCTTTCTTT,CASSRQMVWNTEAFF
TRBJ1-5,TRBV2,.,TRBD1,TGTGCCAGCAGTACCGGGACAGGGCTCCGCACCCAGCATTTT,CASSTGTGLRTQHF
TRBJ2-3,TRBV14,.,.,TGTGCCAGCTCCTCCAGGCTCCGCGCAGATACGCAGTATTTT,CASSSRLRADTQYF
TRBJ2-5,TRBV5-5,.,TRBD2,TGTGCCAGCAGCTTGGGAACTAGCGGGGTCCAAGAGACCCAGTACTTC,CASSLGTSGVQETQYF
TRBJ2-1,TRBV7-3,few,TRBD2,TGTGCCAGCAGCCGGAGCGGGAGACTTAATGAGCAGTTCTTC,CASSRSGRLNEQFF
TRBJ2-5,TRBV2,.,TRBD1,TGTGCCAGCAGGGCGACAGGGGGAAATCAAGAGACCCAGTACTTC,CASRATGGNQETQYF
TRBJ1-1,TRBV10-3,.,.,TGTGCCACCAGGGTAACGACAGGCGAGAACACTGAAGCTTTCTTT,CATRVTTGENTEAFF
TRBJ2-3,TRBV7-9,once,TRBD2,TGTGCCAGCAGCTTATGGGCGGGAGCTGTCACAGATACGCAGTATTTT,CASSLWAGAVTDTQYF
TRBJ1-5,TRBV7-9,.,.,TGTGCCAGCAGCTCCTACAGATCCGATCAGCCCCAGCATTTT,CASSSYRSDQPQHF
TRBJ2-7,TRBV2,.,.,TGTGCCAGCATCAAGCGTCCCCACGAGCAGTACTTC,CASIKRPHEQYF
TRBJ2-7,TRBV7-9,.,.,TGTGCCAGCAGCTTAGGCCCAGGGCTGACCTACGAGCAGTACTTC,CASSLGPGLTYEQYF
TRBJ2-5,TRBV29-1,.,.,TGCAGCGTCCTTGGGGCCGCTATCCAAGAGACCCAGTACTTC,CSVLGAAIQETQYF
TRBJ1-3,TRBV9,.,TRBD1,TGTGCCAGCAGCCCCCGGGACAGGATCTTCTCTGGAAACACCATATATTTT,CASSPRDRIFSGNTIYF
TRBJ2-7,TRBV28,.,.,TGTGCCAGCAGTACGCCCGGTGAGGGGGAGAGCTCCTACGAGCAGTACTTC,CASSTPGEGESSYEQYF
TRBJ2-1,TRBV15,once,TRBD2,TGTGCCACCAGCAGAGATGGGCTAGCGGGAGTAGTGTTCTTC,CATSRDGLAGVVFF
TRBJ2-7,TRBV18,.,TRBD2,TGTGCCAGCTCACCATGGGGAGGGAACGACGAGCAGTACTTC,CASSPWGGNDEQYF
TRBJ1-3,TRBV5-5,.,.,TGTGCCAGCAGCACCCAGACAGCGTTCTCTGGAAACACCATATATTTT,CASSTQTAFSGNTIYF
TRBJ2-1,TRBV7-9,.,.,TGTGCCAGCAGCTTGGCCCCGGTTGAGCAGTTCTTC,CASSLAPVEQFF
TRBJ2-1,TRBV5-6,.,.,TGTGCCAGCAGCTCCCGAGATAGCGTTAACAATGAGCAGTTCTTC,CASSSRDSVNNEQFF
TRBJ2-1,TRBV7-8,.,TRBD2,TGTGCCAGCGGAACCTCCCGACTAGCGGTATACAATGAGCAGTTCTTC,CASGTSRLAVYNEQFF
TRBJ2-5,TRBV7-2,few,.,TGTGCCAGCAGCTTACTAGGAGGGCCGGGGGAGACCCAGTACTTC,CASSLLGGPGETQYF
TRBJ2-2,TRBV5-1,.,.,TGCGCCAGCAGCTTCGGGACACCCAACACCGGGGAGCTGTTTTTT,CASSFGTPNTGELFF
TRBJ1-1,TRBV7-3,.,.,TGTGCCAGCAGCGGGGTTACGGCTGAAGCTTTCTTT,CASSGVTAEAFF
TRBJ1-3,TRBV28,few,.,TGTGCCAGCAGTTTACCCGGAAACACCATATATTTT,CASSLPGNTIYF
TRBJ2-3,TRBV4-2,.,.,TGTGCCAGCAGCCAAGATAGGAGGAAGACGGACACCCAAGAATCCACAGATACGCAGTATTTT,CASSQDRRKTDTQESTDTQYF
TRBJ2-1,TRBV13,.,.,TGTGCCAGCAGCCCAGGGACCACCTCTGCCTACAATGAGCAGTTCTTC,CASSPGTTSAYNEQFF
TRBJ1-3,TRBV9,.,.,TGTGCCAGCAGCGTAGCTACGGGCCCCCCAAGGGGCGGAAACACCATATATTTT,CASSVATGPPRGGNTIYF
TRBJ2-2,TRBV5-6,.,.,TGTGCCAGCAGCAAAGATTTAAGGTGGACCGGGGAGCTGTTTTTT,CASSKDLRWTGELFF
TRBJ2-1,TRBV4-1,.,.,TGCGCCAGCAGCCTAGCCCCCGGGAGAGGTGGTAACAATGAGCAGTTCTTC,CASSLAPGRGGNNEQFF
TRBJ2-1,TRBV18,.,TRBD2,TGTGCCAGCTCCCGGGTGAAGAGTAGCGGGGTATACAATGAGCAGTTCTTC,CASSRVKSSGVYNEQFF
TRBJ1-1,TRBV28,.,TRBD1,TGTGCCAGCAGGAACACAGGGGAGCTTGAAGCTTTCTTT,CASRNTGELEAFF
TRBJ2-7,TRBV28,.,.,TGTGCCAGCAGTTCCGCAGGGCCCAGACCCTACGAGCAGTACTTC,CASSSAGPRPYEQYF
TRBJ2-1,TRBV7-3,.,TRBD1,TGTGCCAGCAGCTTAATAGGGGGCGGCTACAATGAGCAGTTCTTC,CASSLIGGGYNEQFF
TRBJ2-7,TRBV28,once,TRBD2,TGTGCCAGCAGTTCCGGGACTAGCGGGAGGGCAAGGGAGCAGTACTTC,CASSSGTSGRAREQYF
TRBJ1-5,TRBV2,.,.,TGTGCCAGCATGCGGCGGGGAGGGGTTCAGCCCCAGCATTTT,CASMRRGGVQPQHF
TRBJ2-7,TRBV9,.,.,TGTGCCAGCAGCCCTGGGGGACTGCGGGACGAGCAGTACTTC,CASSPGGLRDEQYF
TRBJ2-3,TRBV28,.,.,TGTGCCAGCAGTGGGGAAACAGATACGCAGTATTTT,CASSGETDTQYF
TRBJ1-1,TRBV5-1,.,TRBD1,TGCGCCAGCAGCTCCGAGACAGGGGGGAACACTGAAGCTTTCTTT,CASSSETGGNTEAFF
TRBJ2-1,TRBV30,.,TRBD2,TGTGCCTGGAGGCGAGTAGCGGGGATTCAATCCAATGAGCAGTTCTTC,CAWRRVAGIQSNEQFF
TRBJ1-4,TRBV5-1,.,.,TGCGCCAGCAGCAAACAGGGAAGTGAAAAACTGTTTTTT,CASSKQGSEKLFF
TRBJ2-1,TRBV15,.,TRBD1,TGTGCCACCAGCAGAGATAAATGGCAGGGGGCAGGGAATGAGCAGTTCTTC,CATSRDKWQGAGNEQFF
TRBJ2-3,TRBV7-9,.,TRBD2,TGTGCCAGCAGCCCGAAGGGGCTAGCGGGAATCGCAGATACGCAGTATTTT,CASSPKGLAGIADTQYF
TRBJ2-2,TRBV10-3,.,TRBD2,TGTGCCATCAGTGAGTCTAGCGGGATGTACATCGGGGAGCTGTTTTTT,CAISESSGMYIGELFF
TRBJ1-2,TRBV15,.,.,TGTGCCACCAGCAGAGAGGGGCAGGGGTATGGCTACACCTTC,CATSREGQGYGYTF
TRBJ2-1,TRBV23-1,once,TRBD1,TGCGCCAGCAGTCAATTACAGGGGAAGGGTGGATCCTACAATGAGCAGTTCTTC,CASSQLQGKGGSYNEQFF
TRBJ2-7,TRBV7-7,.,TRBD2,TGTGCTAGCAGCTCCCTAGCGGGAGGCGAGCAGTACTTC,CASSSLAGGEQYF
TRBJ2-7,TRBV11-1,once,.,TGTGCCAGCAGCTTTGGGGGGGCCGATTTATCCTACGAGCAGTACTTC,CASSFGGADLSYEQYF
TRBJ2-3,TRBV5-1,.,TRBD2,TGCGCCAGCAGCCCTGGACTAGCGGGAGGCCTTGGGCACACAGATACGCAGTATTTT,CASSPGLAGGLGHTDTQYF
TRBJ2-1,TRBV19,.,TRBD1,TGTGCCAGTAGTATAATCGGACAGGGGCTCGGCAATGAGCAGTTCTTC,CASSIIGQGLGNEQFF
TRBJ1-5,TRBV30,.,.,TGTGCCTGGAGTGTGGGGGTGGGCAATCAGCCCCAGCATTTT,CAWSVGVGNQPQHF
TRBJ1-5,TRBV19,.,.,TGTGCCAGTAGTTTTCTCGGCACAGGGAATGTTCAGCCCCAGCATTTT,CASSFLGTGNVQPQHF
TRBJ1-1,TRBV7-2,.,.,TGTGCCAGCAGCTTCAGGGGTCTGAACACTGAAGCTTTCTTT,CASSFRGLNTEAFF
TRBJ1-1,TRBV11-2,.,TRBD1,TGTGCCAGCAGCCCGTTGGACAGGTCTGAAGCTTTCTTT,CASSPLDRSEAFF